This is a list of T cell receptor beta chains from one sample in a study of cytomegalovirus exposure and HLA in healthy donors. Libraries were prepared by immunoSEQ multiplex PCR; TCRdb keeps only in-frame clonotypes and omits some of them. The data contain some 100,000 clones, roughly 75% of them singletons. Sequencing was carried out using PBMCs. These receptors were taken from a male donor in good health and CMV-seropositive. Each CDR3 is given without its conserved first and last residue. Fields, in order: V gene, J gene, CDR3 protein.

TRBV7-9	TRBJ1-4	ASSRQGWNEKLF
TRBV19	TRBJ2-5	ASSIGTDGVTQY
TRBV5-1	TRBJ1-1	ASSLAGGNTEAF
TRBV4-1	TRBJ1-4	ASSHTNRDGKLF
TRBV13	TRBJ2-7	ASSPLTGGDSYEQY
TRBV18	TRBJ2-1	ASSPLGGEQF
TRBV7-2	TRBJ1-1	ASSSLRTVGAF
TRBV6-1	TRBJ2-2	ASSATRDSGELF
TRBV4-3	TRBJ2-2	ASSQDSGLGELF
TRBV12-5	TRBJ2-5	ASGLSGTQY
TRBV7-9	TRBJ1-1	ASSSDITGAEAF
TRBV4-3	TRBJ2-3	ASSQELASDTQY
TRBV7-9	TRBJ2-5	ASLMGGGQETQY
TRBV5-1	TRBJ2-5	ASSFTGTRRETQY
TRBV5-1	TRBJ2-1	ASSLEGGKSEQF
TRBV2	TRBJ1-1	ASTVGTEAF
TRBV15	NA	ATSRGRFQVYEQY
TRBV6-6	TRBJ1-1	ASSPLDRGRTEAF
TRBV6-5	TRBJ2-7	ASSYLSGRVGEQY
TRBV7-8	TRBJ2-3	ASSPLRLGLARPDTQY
TRBV6-5	TRBJ1-2	ASSLQGGRGYT
TRBV21-1	TRBJ2-7	ASSKNDSSGQGNSYEQY
TRBV29-1	TRBJ1-1	SVDRGTEAF
TRBV19	TRBJ1-5	ASSIPSNQPQH
TRBV6-1	TRBJ1-1	ASNRRTDTEAF
TRBV2	TRBJ1-1	ASILERDTEAF
TRBV11-3	TRBJ2-1	ASSRFGGADNEQF
TRBV5-1	TRBJ1-6	ASSPDIGTPNSPLH
TRBV27	TRBJ2-3	ASSLSLLAGVTDTQY
TRBV29-1	TRBJ1-1	SVGRDTEAF
TRBV30	TRBJ2-7	AWSQDSEQY
TRBV30	TRBJ1-2	AWSGSRQGCGYT
TRBV11-3	TRBJ2-7	ASNFKGGPAYEQY
TRBV30	TRBJ2-1	AWSVRLAYNEQF
TRBV19	TRBJ1-5	ASRNRGPNSNQPQH
TRBV28	TRBJ1-5	ASSPLQGNQPQH
TRBV27	TRBJ2-7	ASSLGTSSLCEQY
TRBV4-2	TRBJ2-5	ASSLGLAGGQVAMETQY
TRBV10-1	TRBJ1-5	ASSEQGWQPQH
TRBV7-9	TRBJ2-1	SSSLTGDEQF
TRBV7-9	TRBJ1-1	ASSFTQGRKNTEAF
TRBV5-6	TRBJ2-5	ASSRGQAQETQY
TRBV5-4	TRBJ2-6	ASSLDTSGANVLT
TRBV27	TRBJ2-2	ASSLNPVGGQVPGELF
TRBV6-5	TRBJ2-7	ASSPGQGRYEQY